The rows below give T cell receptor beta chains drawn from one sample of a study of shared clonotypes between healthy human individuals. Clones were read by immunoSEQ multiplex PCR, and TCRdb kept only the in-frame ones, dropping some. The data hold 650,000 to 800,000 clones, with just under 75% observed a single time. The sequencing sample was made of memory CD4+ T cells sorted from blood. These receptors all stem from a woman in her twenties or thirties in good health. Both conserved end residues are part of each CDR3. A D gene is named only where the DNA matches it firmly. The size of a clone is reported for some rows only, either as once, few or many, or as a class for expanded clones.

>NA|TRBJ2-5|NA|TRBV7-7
CASSQTSLQETQYF
TGTGCCAGCAGCCAAACCTCACTTCAAGAGACCCAGTACTTC
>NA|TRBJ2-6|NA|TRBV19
CASSSQGGVRANVLTF
TGTGCCAGTAGTTCCCAAGGGGGTGTGCGGGCCAACGTCCTGACTTTC
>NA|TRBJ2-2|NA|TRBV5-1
CASSLWGNTGELFF
TGCGCCAGCAGCTTGTGGGGAAACACCGGGGAGCTGTTTTTT
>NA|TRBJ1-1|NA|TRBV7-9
CASSLGSHGVDTEAFF
TGTGCCAGCAGCTTAGGCAGTCACGGGGTGGACACTGAAGCTTTCTTT
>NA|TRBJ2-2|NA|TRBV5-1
CASSLNRATTGELFF
TGCGCCAGCAGCCTCAACAGGGCGACCACCGGGGAGCTGTTTTTT
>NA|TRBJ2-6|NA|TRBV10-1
CASSAGHSSSGANVLTF
TGCGCCAGCAGTGCGGGACATTCTAGCTCTGGGGCCAACGTCCTGACTTTC
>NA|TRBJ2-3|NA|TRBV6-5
CAISENADTQYF
TGTGCCATCAGTGAGAACGCAGATACGCAGTATTTT
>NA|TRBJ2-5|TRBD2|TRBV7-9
CASSQTSSGWAPYQETQYF
TGTGCCAGCAGTCAAACGTCTAGCGGGTGGGCCCCGTACCAAGAGACCCAGTACTTC
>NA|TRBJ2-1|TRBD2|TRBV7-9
CASSSLAGVGNEQFF
TGTGCCAGCAGCTCCTTAGCGGGAGTCGGCAATGAGCAGTTCTTC
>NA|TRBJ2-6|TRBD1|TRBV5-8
CASSPRQGEGSANVLTF
TGTGCCAGCAGCCCTCGACAGGGAGAGGGTTCGGCCAACGTCCTGACTTTC
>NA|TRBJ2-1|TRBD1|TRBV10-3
CAIRTPGQGSGEQFF
TGTGCCATCAGGACCCCAGGACAGGGGAGCGGTGAGCAGTTCTTC
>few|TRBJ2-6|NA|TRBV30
CAWGVLQEVGANVLTF
TGTGCCTGGGGGGTACTTCAGGAGGTCGGGGCCAACGTCCTGACTTTC
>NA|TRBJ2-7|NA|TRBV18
CASSPGLAYEQYF
TGTGCCAGCTCACCAGGGTTAGCCTACGAGCAGTACTTC
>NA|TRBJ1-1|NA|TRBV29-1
CSARRENTEAFF
TGCAGCGCCAGAAGGGAGAACACTGAAGCTTTCTTT
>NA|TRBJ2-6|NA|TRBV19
CASKRSGSSGANVLTF
TGTGCCAGTAAAAGATCAGGAAGCTCTGGGGCCAACGTCCTGACTTTC
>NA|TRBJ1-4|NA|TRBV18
CASSRGPTNEKLFF
TGTGCCAGCTCCCGAGGACCGACTAATGAAAAACTGTTTTTT
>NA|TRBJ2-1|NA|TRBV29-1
CSVSQNEQFF
TGCAGCGTTTCCCAAAATGAGCAGTTCTTC
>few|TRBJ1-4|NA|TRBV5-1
CASSLASTNEKLFF
TGCGCCAGCAGCCTAGCCTCAACTAATGAAAAACTGTTTTTT
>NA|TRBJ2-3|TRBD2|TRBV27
CASNRAGSDTQYF
TGTGCCAGCAATCGAGCGGGGTCAGATACGCAGTATTTT
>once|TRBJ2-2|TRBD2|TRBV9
CASSSRTSGRFAGELFF
TGTGCCAGCAGCAGTCGGACTAGCGGGAGGTTCGCCGGGGAGCTGTTTTTT
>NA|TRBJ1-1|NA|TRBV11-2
CASSSKPGNTEAFF
TGTGCCAGCAGCTCAAAACCGGGCAACACTGAAGCTTTCTTT
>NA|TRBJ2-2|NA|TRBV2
CASRTVVTGELFF
TGTGCCAGCAGGACTGTGGTTACCGGGGAGCTGTTTTTT
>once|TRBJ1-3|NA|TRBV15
CATSRETANTIYF
TGTGCCACCAGCAGAGAGACAGCAAACACCATATATTTT
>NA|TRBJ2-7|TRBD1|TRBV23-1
CASSQLTDRDYEQYF
TGCGCCAGCAGTCAACTTACCGACAGGGACTACGAGCAGTACTTC
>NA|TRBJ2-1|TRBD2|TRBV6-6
CASIRLAGSSYNEQFF
TGTGCCAGCATTCGACTAGCGGGGAGCTCCTACAATGAGCAGTTCTTC
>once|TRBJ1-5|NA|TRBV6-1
CASSPEVSNQPQHF
TGTGCCAGCTCCCCCGAGGTTAGCAATCAGCCCCAGCATTTT
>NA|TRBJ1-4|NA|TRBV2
CASSAQGGGDQKLFF
TGTGCCAGCAGTGCCCAAGGGGGGGGCGATCAAAAACTGTTTTTT
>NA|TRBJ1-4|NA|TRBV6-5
CASRGGGTNEKLFF
TGTGCCAGCCGAGGGGGAGGCACTAATGAAAAACTGTTTTTT
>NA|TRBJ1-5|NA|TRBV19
CASGTHNQPQHF
TGTGCCAGCGGGACACATAATCAGCCCCAGCATTTT
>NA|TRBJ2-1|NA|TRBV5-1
CASSPGQHSNEWQFF
TGCGCCAGCAGCCCCGGACAGCATTCCAATGAGTGGCAGTTCTTC
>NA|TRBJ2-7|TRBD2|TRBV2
CASSGQLAGGAEQYF
TGTGCCAGCAGTGGTCAGTTAGCGGGAGGGGCCGAGCAGTACTTC
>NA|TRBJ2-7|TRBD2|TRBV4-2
CASSRGLAGFSSYEQYF
TGTGCCAGCAGCCGAGGACTAGCGGGCTTCAGCTCCTACGAGCAGTACTTC
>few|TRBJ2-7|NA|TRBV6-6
CASRGAESSYEQYF
TGTGCCAGCAGGGGAGCGGAGAGCTCCTACGAGCAGTACTTC
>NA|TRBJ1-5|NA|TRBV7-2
CAIGKEGNQPQHF
TGTGCCATAGGGAAGGAAGGCAATCAGCCCCAGCATTTT
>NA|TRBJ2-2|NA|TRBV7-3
CASSPGGQRNTGELFF
TGTGCCAGCAGCCCCGGCGGACAGAGGAACACCGGGGAGCTGTTTTTT
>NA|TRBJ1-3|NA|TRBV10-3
CAISIELGYGNTIYF
TGTGCCATCAGCATTGAATTGGGGTACGGAAACACCATATATTTT
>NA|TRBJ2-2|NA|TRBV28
CASSGQGIANTGELFF
TGTGCCAGCAGTGGGCAGGGGATCGCTAACACCGGGGAGCTGTTTTTT
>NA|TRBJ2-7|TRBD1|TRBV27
CASRGQGAGEQYF
TGTGCCAGCAGGGGCCAGGGGGCGGGCGAGCAGTACTTC
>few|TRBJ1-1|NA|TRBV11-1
CASSFSEDTEAFF
TGTGCCAGCAGCTTCAGTGAGGACACTGAAGCTTTCTTT
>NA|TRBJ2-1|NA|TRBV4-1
CASSGTGNSYNEQFF
TGCGCCAGCAGCGGCACAGGCAACTCCTACAATGAGCAGTTCTTC
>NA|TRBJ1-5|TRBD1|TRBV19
CASSLTGGGQPQHF
TGTGCCAGTAGCCTGACAGGGGGAGGCCAGCCCCAGCATTTT